The clone carrying this T cell receptor beta chain was seen more than once but under ten times. These data are taken from a study of T cell changes during pregnancy in multiple sclerosis. Assay used: immunoSEQ multiplex PCR; TCRdb lists only in-frame clones, some missing. Of 55,000 to 65,000 clones listed, 90% were seen once; the top ten hold 3.3%. Sequencing used peripheral blood, obtained in the first trimester of pregnancy. This clonotype originated in a female donor in good health, enrolled as a control in a pregnancy study.

This chain's CDR3 is CASSLSSGTGSYEQYF. DNA for the CDR3: TGTGCCAGTAGTCTTTCCTCCGGGACAGGGTCCTACGAGCAGTACTTC. The rearrangement uses TRBV19 and TRBJ2-7; 9 bases line up with TRBD1. The V gene's germline CDR1 is LNHDA and CDR2 SQIVND (reference sequence). V was clipped by 5 bases and J by 1 base; unmatched bases: 9. This CDR3 comprises 16 residues.